Given below is one T cell receptor beta chain in context. The target antigen is unknown. One junction end does not reproduce the germline sequence, and a read error may be involved. The use of a sample-barcoded 5' primer and a J-beta primer mix characterized a second PCR of roughly 6 to 12 cycles. TCRdb ran MiXCR on the 5' RACE reads and lists one entry per CDR3 protein. The sample lists about 1.5 million distinct CDR3 sequences, roughly two fifths occurring once. Investigators took about 10 milliliters of peripheral blood from every donor. Total RNA extraction produced at least 5 micrograms (per sample) for the study. The data derive from a study of blood T cells in healthy people across ages. Study-wide context: For every two T cells, template switching captured about one barcoded beta molecule. Study-wide findings and caveats: Researchers report that TCR beta diversity correlated strongly with naive T cell percentage.

Germline assignment: CDR1 MNHEY and CDR2 SMNVEV (reference sequence). CDR3 length: 14 residues. This rearrangement joins TRBV27 to TRBJ2-7; D is perhaps TRBD2 (6 bases). The sample consisted of blood. This sequence originates from a woman under 30 in good health. Written as DNA, the CDR3 is TGTGGCAGCAGTAGGGGACTTTCCTCCTACGAGCAGTACTTC. This codes for CGSSRGLSSYEQYF.